Each of the 19 T cell receptor beta chains below was sequenced from the same sample in a study of blood T cell repertoires in COVID-19. Repertoires were generated with immunoSEQ multiplex PCR, while TCRdb's copy carries only in-frame clones and drops some. The profile shows fewer than 200,000 clones, around 90% of them singletons. Sequencing input: PBMCs or T cells enriched from blood (not recorded which). The receptor set was obtained from a young woman who had recovered from COVID-19.

The J gene is TRBJ2-7, the V gene TRBV27, with TRBD1 matching 7 bases. This CDR3 comprises 15 residues. Per germline, CDR1 MNHEY and CDR2 SMNVEV (reference sequence). V shed 1 base, J shed 6 bases, and the junction held 9 bases outside the gene matches. The CDR3 nucleotides read TGTGCCAGCAGTTTATACAGGGGAAGTTTGGGCGAGCAGTACTTC. Its translation is CASSLYRGSLGEQYF.

V is TRBV4-1 and J is TRBJ2-1; D is uncertain. Germline CDR1 and CDR2: MGHRA and YSYEKL. V lost 1 base, J lost 8 bases, and 21 bases lay in between. The CDR3 loop spans 17 amino acids. The CDR3 reads CASSQGSLRIEADEQFF. CDR3 DNA: TGCGCCAGCAGCCAAGGTTCGCTCAGAATAGAGGCCGATGAGCAGTTCTTC.

The rearrangement links TRBV6-5 to TRBJ2-1; 12 nucleotides line up with TRBD2. Germline assignment: CDR1 MNHEY and CDR2 SVGAGI. J was trimmed by 7 bases and V by 4 bases; bases with no gene match: 5. The CDR3 spans 15 residues. The CDR3 here is CASSSGLAGENEQFF. CDR3 sequence (DNA): TGTGCCAGCAGTTCGGGACTAGCGGGTGAGAATGAGCAGTTCTTC.

The J gene is TRBJ1-4, the V gene TRBV3-1 (or the pseudogene TRBV3-2); TRBD1 agrees at 9 bases. Germline V gene data show CDR1 as LGHDT and CDR2 as YNNKEL (reference sequence). The CDR3 sequence is 16 residues long. V lost 0 bases and J lost 5; bases outside the gene matches: 4. CDR3 nucleotides: TGTGCCAGCAGCCAAGAACGGGGGACAGGGAATGAAAAACTGTTTTTT. This encodes CASSQERGTGNEKLFF.

The chain combines TRBV2 with TRBJ2-5, with 12 bases matching TRBD2. The CDR3 consists of 15 residues. The junction had 2 bases not matched to a gene; V was cut back by 1 base and J by 5 bases. Germline lookup yields CDR1 SNHLY and CDR2 FYNNEI. This CDR3 reads CASSEGLAGVETQYF. The CDR3 coding sequence is TGTGCCAGCAGTGAAGGACTAGCGGGGGTTGAGACCCAGTACTTC.

The chain joins TRBV4-1 to TRBJ1-4, with D tentatively TRBD1 (5 bases). Germline CDR1 is MGHRA and CDR2 is YSYEKL. This CDR3 comprises 16 residues. V was clipped by 1 base and J by 3 bases, with 12 bases between them. CDR3 sequence reads: CASSQVGGVANEKLFF. The CDR3 DNA reads as TGCGCCAGCAGCCAAGTGGGGGGGGTCGCTAATGAAAAACTGTTTTTT.

This chain joins TRBV7-2 and TRBJ1-5; maybe TRBD1 (5 bases). This CDR3 has 14 amino acids. The V gene's germline CDR1 is SGHTA and CDR2 FQGNSA. Trimming took 5 bases from V and 6 from J, leaving 14 bases between them. The CDR3 DNA reads as TGTGCCAGCAGCATGGGGCCCTACCCTCAGCCCCAGCATTTT. It yields the protein CASSMGPYPQPQHF.

The V gene is TRBV18, the J gene TRBJ2-7; TRBD1 matches at 10 bases. Germline V gene data show CDR1 as KGHSH and CDR2 as LQKENI. The V and J ends lost 5 bases and 1 base, in that order; junction bases with no gene match: 5. The CDR3 totals 15 residues. The CDR3 coding sequence is TGTGCCAGCTCAGTGGGACAGGGGCCTTCCTACGAGCAGTACTTC. Translation gives CASSVGQGPSYEQYF.

This clone was observed at least ten times. The chain has TRBV29-1 and TRBJ2-5; TRBD2 is a possible D gene (6 bases). V was cut by 0 bases and J by 4 bases, with 9 bases left in between. The CDR3 is 13 amino acids. Looked up from germline, CDR1 is SQVTM and CDR2 is ANQGSEA. The DNA of the CDR3 is TGCAGCGTTGAAGAAAGTAGCGGAGAGACCCAGTACTTC. Residues: CSVEESSGETQYF. The whole variable domain, remainder taken from reference TRBV29-1 and TRBJ2-5, is SAVISQKPSRDICQRGTSLTIQCQVDSQVTMMFWYRQQPGQSLTLIATANQGSEATYESGFVIDKFPISRPNLTFSTLTVSNMSPEDSSIYLCSVEESSGETQYFGPGTRLLVL.

This clone was counted a single time. V gene TRBV19 combines with J gene TRBJ1-2; tentative D call: TRBD1 (6 bases). V lost 6 bases and J 7 bases, leaving 21 bases between the germline ends. Germline V gene data show CDR1 as LNHDA and CDR2 as SQIVND (reference sequence). The CDR3 contains 15 residues. The CDR3 nucleotides read TGTGCCAGTAGCCAAGGAACAGGGAGCGGATTTGGCTACACCTTC. The encoded protein is CASSQGTGSGFGYTF.

The chain joins TRBV30 to TRBJ2-3, with a tentative D call TRBD2 (6 bases). V was clipped by 2 bases and J by 11 bases, with 17 bases between them. Per the germline V gene, CDR1 is GTSNPN and CDR2 is SVGIG (reference sequence). This CDR3 is 13 amino acids long. The CDR3 reads CAWSSMGLKGQYF. The DNA for the CDR3 is TGTGCCTGGAGTTCAATGGGACTTAAGGGGCAGTATTTT.

The chain recombines TRBV2 with TRBJ1-1; 8 bases are a match to TRBD1. CDR3 length equals 12 residues. The trim removed 3 bases at V and 11 bases at J, leaving 5 bases unmatched. CDR1 is SNHLY, CDR2 FYNNEI, per germline. The CDR3 DNA sequence: TGTGCCAGCAGTGACAGGGGGCTGAGCGCTTTCTTT. Residues: CASSDRGLSAFF.

This sequence joins TRBV19 and TRBJ1-2, with 7 bases that match TRBD1. V lost 3 bases to trimming and J lost 8 bases; unmatched junction nucleotides: 3. Looked up from germline, CDR1 is LNHDA and CDR2 is SQIVND (reference sequence). CDR3 length: 12 amino acids. CDR3 sequence: CASSMRGGGYTF. CDR3 coding DNA: TGTGCCAGTAGTATGAGAGGGGGCGGCTACACCTTC. Full variable domain (missing parts from reference TRBV19 and TRBJ1-2): DGGITQSPKYLFRKEGQNVTLSCEQNLNHDAMYWYRQDPGQGLRLIYYSQIVNDFQKGDIAEGYSVSREKKESFPLTVTSAQKNPTAFYLCASSMRGGGYTFGSGTRLTVV.

The V and J genes are TRBV9 and TRBJ1-4, with 7 nucleotides matching TRBD1. The CDR3 contains 18 residues. The V and J ends lost 0 bases and 0 bases, in that order; junction bases with no gene match: 8. CDR1 and CDR2 (germline): SGDLS, YYNGEE. The CDR3 spells CASSVGRDSLATNEKLFF. DNA for the CDR3: TGTGCCAGCAGCGTAGGTCGGGACAGCCTCGCAACTAATGAAAAACTGTTTTTT. The full variable domain, rest sourced from reference TRBV9 and TRBJ1-4, is DSGVTQTPKHLITATGQRVTLRCSPRSGDLSVYWYQQSLDQGLQFLIQYYNGEERAKGNILERFSAQQFPDLHSELNLSSLELGDSALYFCASSVGRDSLATNEKLFFGSGTQLSVL.

CDR3 in DNA: TGTGCCAGCAGCCAATCCTCGGGAGGGGCCACCGGGGAGCTGTTTTTT. Translation: CASSQSSGGATGELFF. This chain joins TRBV16 and TRBJ2-2; 8 nucleotides line up with TRBD2. Germline trimming cut 0 bases from V and 4 bases from J; bases unmatched to any gene: 4. The CDR3 is 16 residues long. The germline CDR1 and CDR2 sequences are KGHSY and FQNENV.

This chain connects TRBV7-8 to TRBJ1-2, with D possibly being TRBD1 (5 bases). Germline V gene lookup returns CDR1 SGHVS and CDR2 FQNEAQ. This CDR3 has 15 amino acids. The V gene lost 5 bases and the J gene lost 4 bases, with 17 bases spanning the gap. The CDR3 DNA is TGTGCCAGCAGCATCCCTATTCAGGGAGGCTATGGCTACACCTTC. Its protein product is CASSIPIQGGYGYTF.

The chain recombines TRBV20-1 with TRBJ1-2; 8 bases are shared with TRBD1. Unmatched junction bases numbered 6, after V lost 3 bases and J lost 3 bases. In germline, CDR1 is DFQATT, CDR2 SNEGSKA (reference sequence). This CDR3 contains 14 residues. Written as DNA, the CDR3 is TGCAGTGCTAGTAACTCACAGGGGGACTATGGCTACACCTTC. Encoded protein: CSASNSQGDYGYTF.

The chain links TRBV6-1 to TRBJ2-7, with TRBD2 as a possible D gene (5 bases). The CDR3 is 14 residues long. Germline-derived CDR1 and CDR2 are MNHNS and SASEGT. V was clipped by 2 bases and J by 2 bases, with 10 bases between them. The CDR3 loop is CASSERSGPYEQYF. DNA for the CDR3: TGTGCCAGCAGTGAACGCAGCGGACCCTACGAGCAGTACTTC.

The chain carries TRBV6-1 and TRBJ2-5, with 10 bases fitting TRBD1. This CDR3 is 16 amino acids long. V shed 0 bases and J 3 bases; nucleotides not matched to a gene: 4. Germline CDR1 and CDR2: MNHNS and SASEGT. The CDR3, as DNA: TGTGCCAGCAGTGAAGCCCAGGGACAGGGGAAAGAGACCCAGTACTTC. It specifies CASSEAQGQGKETQYF.